Below, one T cell receptor (beta chain) is given with its context. The antigen is unknown. The sample comes from a study of shared clonotypes between healthy human individuals. Whole-study results and caveats: Shared clonotypes: roughly 5% naive CD4, about 3.5% naive CD8, under 2.5% memory CD4, approximately 0.4% memory CD8. Though the depth was large, rarefaction showed that sorted-subset sequencing was incomplete. Generally, estimated richness proved larger in naive subsets than it did in memory subsets.

TCRdb's copy holds only in-frame clones and misses some; the assay was immunoSEQ multiplex PCR. The sample yields around 100,000 clones, roughly 69% seen once. The junction had 10 bases not matched to a gene; V was cut back by 0 bases and J by 6 bases. CDR1 and CDR2 from the germline V gene are SGHRS and YFSETQ. This CDR3 is 18 amino acids long. The receptor's source is a man aged 30 to 45 in good health. What was sequenced was memory CD8+ T cells sorted from blood. Sample subset: CD45RO+ cells pooled with CCR7-negative TemRA cells. This chain connects TRBV5-1 to TRBJ2-1; 12 nucleotides align to TRBD2. The CDR3 region is CASSLALAGGPFGNEQFF. CDR3 coding DNA: TGCGCCAGCAGCTTGGCTCTAGCGGGAGGGCCGTTCGGCAATGAGCAGTTCTTC.